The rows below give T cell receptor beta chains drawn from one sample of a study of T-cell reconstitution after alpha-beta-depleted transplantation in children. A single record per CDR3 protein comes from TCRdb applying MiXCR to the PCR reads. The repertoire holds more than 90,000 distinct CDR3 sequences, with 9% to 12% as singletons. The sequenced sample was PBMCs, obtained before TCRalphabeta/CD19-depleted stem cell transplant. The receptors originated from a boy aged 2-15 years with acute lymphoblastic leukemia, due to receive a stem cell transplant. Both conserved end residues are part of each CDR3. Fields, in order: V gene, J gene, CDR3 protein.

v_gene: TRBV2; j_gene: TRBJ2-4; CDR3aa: CASRDDKNIQYF
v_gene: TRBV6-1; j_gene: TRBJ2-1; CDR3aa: CASKLAGGSYNEQFF
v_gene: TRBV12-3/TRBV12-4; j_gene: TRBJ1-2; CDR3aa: CASGQGNYGYTF
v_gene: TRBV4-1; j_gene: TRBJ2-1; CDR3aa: CASSRPSQGLLYNEQFF
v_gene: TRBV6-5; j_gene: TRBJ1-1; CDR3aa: CASSYGSTYSNTEAFF
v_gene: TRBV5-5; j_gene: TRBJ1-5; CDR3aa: CASSLHTGGSNQPQHF
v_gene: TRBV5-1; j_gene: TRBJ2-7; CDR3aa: CASRRRQGYEQYF
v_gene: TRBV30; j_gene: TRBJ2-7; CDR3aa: CAWSVAGGYEQYF
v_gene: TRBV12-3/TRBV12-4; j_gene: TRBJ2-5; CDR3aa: CASRGTGQETQYF
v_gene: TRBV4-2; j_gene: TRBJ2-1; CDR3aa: CASSRAETYNEQFF
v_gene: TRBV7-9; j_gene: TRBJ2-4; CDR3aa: CASSPGQWAKNIQYF
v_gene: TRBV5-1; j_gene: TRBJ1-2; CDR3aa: CASSWGGSRDYGYTF
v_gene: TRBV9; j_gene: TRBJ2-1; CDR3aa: CASSDPVASGSREQFF
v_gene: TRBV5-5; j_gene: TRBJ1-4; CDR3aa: CASSPEGQVNEKLFF
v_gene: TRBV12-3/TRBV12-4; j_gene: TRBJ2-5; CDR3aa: CASSLVGQGRQETQYF
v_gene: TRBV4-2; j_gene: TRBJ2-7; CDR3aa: CASSQDTSGTFSYEQYF
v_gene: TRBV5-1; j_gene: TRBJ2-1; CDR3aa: CASSAFGQRESHEQFF
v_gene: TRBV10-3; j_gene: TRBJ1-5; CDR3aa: CAISVRGGQPQHF
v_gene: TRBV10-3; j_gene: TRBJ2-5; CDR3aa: CATRGGQETQYF
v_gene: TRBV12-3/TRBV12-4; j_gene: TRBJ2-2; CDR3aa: CASSLAGGSTGELFF
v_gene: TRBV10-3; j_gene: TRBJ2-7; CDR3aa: CAISDGANEQCF
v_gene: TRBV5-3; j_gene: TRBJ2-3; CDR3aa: CASSQSLDTQYF
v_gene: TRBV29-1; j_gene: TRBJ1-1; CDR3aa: CSGRGGMNTEAFF
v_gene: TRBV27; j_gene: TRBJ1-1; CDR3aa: CASSNLGGGLMNTEAFF
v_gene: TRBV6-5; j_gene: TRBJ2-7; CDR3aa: CASSYFGTDTHQYF
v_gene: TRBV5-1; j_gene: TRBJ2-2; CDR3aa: CASSLVRTSDNTGELFF
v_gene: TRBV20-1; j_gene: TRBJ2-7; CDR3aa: CSAKRDSLSYEQYF
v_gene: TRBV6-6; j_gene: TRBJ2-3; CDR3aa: CASQGSSTDTQYF
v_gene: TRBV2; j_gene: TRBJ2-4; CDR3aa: CASTFSRQEKNIQYF
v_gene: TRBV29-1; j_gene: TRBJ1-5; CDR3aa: CSVEDGVGQPQHF
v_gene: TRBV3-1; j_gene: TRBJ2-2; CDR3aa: CASSLAGGQTGELFF
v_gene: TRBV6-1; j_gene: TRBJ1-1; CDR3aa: CASRSYTEAFF
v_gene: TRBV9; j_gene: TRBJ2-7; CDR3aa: CASSVARGSVYEQYF
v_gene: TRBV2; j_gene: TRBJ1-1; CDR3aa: CASRDRFNAEAFF
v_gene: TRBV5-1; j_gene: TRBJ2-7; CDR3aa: CASSEGLAGTYEQYF
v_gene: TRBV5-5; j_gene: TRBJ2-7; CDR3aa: CASSLGQGGGKFLYEQYF
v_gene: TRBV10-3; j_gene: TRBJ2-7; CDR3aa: CAISPSGGMGSYEQYF
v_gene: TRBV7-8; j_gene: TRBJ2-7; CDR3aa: CASSLEWATGHYGYEQYF
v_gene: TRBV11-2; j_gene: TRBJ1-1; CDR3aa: CASSLSGNTEAFF
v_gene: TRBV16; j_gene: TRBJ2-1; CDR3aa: CASSQGLAAYNEQFF
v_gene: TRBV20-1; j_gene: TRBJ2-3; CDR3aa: CSARPPRGTSTYTQYF
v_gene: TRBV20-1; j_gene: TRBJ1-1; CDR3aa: CSARVNRNTEAFF
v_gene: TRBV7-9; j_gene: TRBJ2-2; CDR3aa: CASSFLGLASPFTGELFF
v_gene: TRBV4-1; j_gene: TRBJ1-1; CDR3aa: CASSQWGREAFF